The 6 T cell receptor beta chains in this list originate from one sample, sequenced in a study of blood T cell repertoires in COVID-19. The repertoire was sequenced with immunoSEQ multiplex PCR; TCRdb's copy has only in-frame clones and lacks some. Seen here are hundreds of thousands of clones, 75% to 90% observed once, and the top ten hold approximately 9.4%. The source material was PBMCs or T cells enriched from blood (not recorded which). The receptor set was obtained from a woman between 40 and 50 years old who had recovered from COVID-19.

The chain recombines TRBV11-2 with TRBJ1-3, with 7 bases lining up with TRBD1. Germline-derived CDR1 and CDR2 are SGHAT and FQNNGV. The CDR3 totals 18 residues. J gave up 0 bases and V 5 bases, and 13 bases lay outside the gene matches. CDR3: CASSLVGRGSTSGNTIYF. The CDR3 DNA is TGTGCCAGCAGCCTGGTGGGCAGGGGGAGTACCTCTGGAAACACCATATATTTT.

The rearrangement links TRBV5-1 to TRBJ2-7, with 11 bases aligning to TRBD1. The J segment lost 4 bases and the V segment lost 3 bases, leaving 6 bases of the junction unmatched. The CDR3 has 15 amino acids. Per germline, CDR1 SGHRS and CDR2 YFSETQ. CDR3 sequence: CASSYRDRGIYEQYF. Here the CDR3 DNA reads TGCGCCAGCAGCTACCGGGACAGGGGGATATACGAGCAGTACTTC.

The CDR3 reads CASSPATGVGNTIYF. The CDR3 coding sequence is TGTGCCAGCTCACCGGCGACAGGGGTTGGAAACACCATATATTTT. The genes are TRBV18 and TRBJ1-3; 8 positions agree with TRBD1. The V segment lost 3 bases and the J segment 3 bases; nucleotides outside the gene matches: 4. Per the germline V gene, CDR1 is KGHSH and CDR2 is LQKENI. This CDR3 spans 15 amino acids.

The rearrangement joins TRBV19 to TRBJ1-2; no firm D call. This CDR3 is 13 amino acids long. Germline loops: CDR1 LNHDA, CDR2 SQIVND (reference sequence). V was clipped by 2 bases and J by 1 base, with 5 bases between them. CDR3 coding DNA: TGTGCCAGTAGTATATCAGATAACTATGGCTACACCTTC. It yields the protein CASSISDNYGYTF.

This clone was picked up a small number of times. The chain employs TRBV5-4 and TRBJ2-3, with 8 positions matching TRBD2. The germline V gene has CDR1 SGHNT and CDR2 YYREEE (reference sequence). The CDR3 sequence is 14 residues long. V dropped 6 bases and J dropped 4; count of bases not matched to a gene: 7. Here the CDR3 DNA reads TGTGCCAGCACCCGGAATAGCGGGGCAGATACGCAGTATTTT. Residues: CASTRNSGADTQYF.

CDR3 sequence (DNA): TGTGCCAGCAGTTTATACAAATCCTACAATGAGCAGTTCTTC. It is translated as CASSLYKSYNEQFF. This chain joins TRBV27 and TRBJ2-1; D remains ambiguous. Deletions cut 1 base from V and 1 base from J, with 5 bases between. Germline V gene sequence: CDR1 MNHEY, CDR2 SMNVEV (reference sequence). The CDR3 is 14 amino acids.